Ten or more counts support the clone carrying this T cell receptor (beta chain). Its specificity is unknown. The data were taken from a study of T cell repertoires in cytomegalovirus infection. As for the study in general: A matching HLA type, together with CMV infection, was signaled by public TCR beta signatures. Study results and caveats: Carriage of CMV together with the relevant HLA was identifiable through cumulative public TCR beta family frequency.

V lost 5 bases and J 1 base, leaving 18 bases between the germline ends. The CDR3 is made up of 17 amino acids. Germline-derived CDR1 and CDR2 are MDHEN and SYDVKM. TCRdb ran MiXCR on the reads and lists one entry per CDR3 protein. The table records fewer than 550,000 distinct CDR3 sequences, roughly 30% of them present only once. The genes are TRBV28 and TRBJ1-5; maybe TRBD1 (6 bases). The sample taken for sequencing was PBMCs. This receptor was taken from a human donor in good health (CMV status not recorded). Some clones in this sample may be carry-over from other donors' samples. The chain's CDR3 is CASSPWQGRGSNQPQHF. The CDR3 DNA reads TGTGCCAGCAGTCCTTGGCAGGGGAGAGGGAGCAATCAGCCCCAGCATTTT.